This TCR beta chain derives from a study of a mutant IDH1 vaccine in newly diagnosed glioma. Study as a whole: Patients had received radiotherapy, temozolomide, or both previously, most receiving both.

The sample's time point: baseline, week 1 (first vaccination visit). Sample treatment: pre-vaccination baseline after standard-of-care therapy. Each of the donors came in with new WHO grade 3 or 4 astrocytomas that were IDH1-mutant and ATRX-lost. This clone was detected only once. Its antigen is currently unknown. Findings and limits, study-wide: No link was apparently found between pseudoprogression and changes in top peripheral T cell clonotypes.

Data came from immunoSEQ multiplex PCR; TCRdb stores just in-frame clones and leaves some out. The sample includes about 98,000 clones, approximately 90% seen only once; the top ten take approximately 0.6%. The CDR3 sequence is 14 residues long. Germline V CDR1 and CDR2: SEHNR, FQNEAQ (reference sequence). V lost 3 bases to trimming and J lost 2 bases, with 9 bases between them. The sequence derives from a woman in her 50s with glioma. This material consisted of PBMCs, taken from a glioma patient treated with radiotherapy, temozolomide or both. This chain uses TRBV7-9 with TRBJ2-3, with unresolved D. CDR3 region: CASSFWDSTDTQYF. The CDR3 region has the DNA TGTGCCAGCAGCTTTTGGGATTCCACAGATACGCAGTATTTT.